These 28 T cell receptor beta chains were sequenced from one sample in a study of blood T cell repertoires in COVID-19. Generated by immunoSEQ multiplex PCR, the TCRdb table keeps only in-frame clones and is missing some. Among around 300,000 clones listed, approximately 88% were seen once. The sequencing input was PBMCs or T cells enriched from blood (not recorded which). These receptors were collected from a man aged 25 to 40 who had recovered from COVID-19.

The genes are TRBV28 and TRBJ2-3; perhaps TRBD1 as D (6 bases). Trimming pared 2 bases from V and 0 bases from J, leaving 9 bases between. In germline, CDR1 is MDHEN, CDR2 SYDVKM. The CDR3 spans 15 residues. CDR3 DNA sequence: TGTGCCAGCAGTTTAAGGGGGTTCAGCACAGATACGCAGTATTTT. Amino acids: CASSLRGFSTDTQYF.

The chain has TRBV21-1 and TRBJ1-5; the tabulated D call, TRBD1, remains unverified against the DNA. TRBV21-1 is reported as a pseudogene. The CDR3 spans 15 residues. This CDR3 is CASSKAQVNNQPQHF. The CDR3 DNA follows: TGTGCCAGCAGCAAAGCCCAGGTCAACAATCAGCCCCAGCATTTT.

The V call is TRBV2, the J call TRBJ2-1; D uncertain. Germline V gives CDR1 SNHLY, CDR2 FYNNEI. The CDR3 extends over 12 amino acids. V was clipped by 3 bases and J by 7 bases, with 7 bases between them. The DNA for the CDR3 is TGTGCCAGCAGTGACCCCCGGAATGAGCAGTTCTTC. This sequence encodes CASSDPRNEQFF.

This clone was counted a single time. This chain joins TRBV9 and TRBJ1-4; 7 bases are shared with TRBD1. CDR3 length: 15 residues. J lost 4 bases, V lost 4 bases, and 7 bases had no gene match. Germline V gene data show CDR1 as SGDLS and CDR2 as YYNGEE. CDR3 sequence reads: CASSPLGTVNEKLFF. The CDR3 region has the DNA TGTGCCAGCAGCCCACTAGGGACAGTTAATGAAAAACTGTTTTTT.

The chain's CDR3 is CASSQEPGTSYEQYF. CDR3 sequence (DNA): TGTGCCAGCAGCCAAGAACCGGGTACCTCCTACGAGCAGTACTTC. V is TRBV3-1 (or the pseudogene TRBV3-2) and J is TRBJ2-7, with D unclear. Trimming removed 0 bases from V and 0 bases from J, with 9 bases in between. Germline CDR1 reads LGHDT; CDR2 reads YNNKEL (reference sequence). There are 15 residues in the CDR3.

CDR3 sequence reads: CATSIRDRGNEQFF. CDR3 DNA: TGTGCCACCAGCATCCGGGACAGGGGTAATGAGCAGTTCTTC. V and J are TRBV15 and TRBJ2-1; 10 bases fit TRBD1. The junction had 4 bases not matched to a gene; V was cut back by 4 bases and J by 7 bases. The CDR3 runs 14 residues. The germline CDR1 and CDR2 sequences are LNHNV and YYDKDF (reference sequence).

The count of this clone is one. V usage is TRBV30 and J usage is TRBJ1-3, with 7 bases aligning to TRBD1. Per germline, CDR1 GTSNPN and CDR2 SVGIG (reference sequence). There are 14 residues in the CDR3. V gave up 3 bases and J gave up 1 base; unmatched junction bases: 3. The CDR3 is CAWRDRSSGNTIYF. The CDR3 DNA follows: TGTGCCTGGAGGGACAGGAGTTCTGGAAACACCATATATTTT.

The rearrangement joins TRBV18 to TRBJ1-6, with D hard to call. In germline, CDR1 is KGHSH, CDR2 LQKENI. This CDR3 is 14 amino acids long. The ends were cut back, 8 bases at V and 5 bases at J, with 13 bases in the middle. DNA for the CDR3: TGTGCCAGCACCACCGGGAGCGATAATTCACCCCTCCACTTT. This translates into CASTTGSDNSPLHF.

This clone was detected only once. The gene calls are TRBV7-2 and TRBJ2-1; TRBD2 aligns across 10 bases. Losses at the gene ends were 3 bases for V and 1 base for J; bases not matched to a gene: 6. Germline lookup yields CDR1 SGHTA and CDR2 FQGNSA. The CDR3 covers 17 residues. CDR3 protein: CASSFWIAGGSYNEQFF. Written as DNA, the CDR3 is TGTGCCAGCAGCTTTTGGATAGCGGGGGGTTCCTACAATGAGCAGTTCTTC. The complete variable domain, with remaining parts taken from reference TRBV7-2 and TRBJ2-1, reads GAGVSQSPSNKVTEKGKDVELRCDPISGHTALYWYRQSLGQGLEFLIYFQGNSAPDKSGLPSDRFSAERTGGSVSTLTIQRTQQEDSAVYLCASSFWIAGGSYNEQFFGPGTRLTVL.

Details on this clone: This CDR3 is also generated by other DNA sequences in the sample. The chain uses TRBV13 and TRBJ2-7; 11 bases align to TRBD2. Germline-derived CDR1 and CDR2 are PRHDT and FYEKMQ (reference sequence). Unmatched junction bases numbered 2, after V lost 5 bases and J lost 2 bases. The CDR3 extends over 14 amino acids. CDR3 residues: CASSLSGGAYEQYF. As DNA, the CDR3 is TGTGCCAGCAGCCTTAGCGGGGGGGCCTACGAGCAGTACTTC.

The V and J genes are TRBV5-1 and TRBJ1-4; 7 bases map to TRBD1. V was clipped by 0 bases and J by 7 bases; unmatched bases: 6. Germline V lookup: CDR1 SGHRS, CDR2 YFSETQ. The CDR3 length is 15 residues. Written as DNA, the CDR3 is TGCGCCAGCAGCTTGGCCTCAGGGACAGCTGAAAAACTGTTTTTT. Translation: CASSLASGTAEKLFF.

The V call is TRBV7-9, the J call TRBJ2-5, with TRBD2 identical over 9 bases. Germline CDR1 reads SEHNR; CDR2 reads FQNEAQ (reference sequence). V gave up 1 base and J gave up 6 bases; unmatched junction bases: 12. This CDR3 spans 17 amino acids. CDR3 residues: CASSLDVMAGGPQTQYF. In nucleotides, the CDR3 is TGTGCCAGCAGCTTAGACGTGATGGCGGGGGGGCCTCAGACCCAGTACTTC.

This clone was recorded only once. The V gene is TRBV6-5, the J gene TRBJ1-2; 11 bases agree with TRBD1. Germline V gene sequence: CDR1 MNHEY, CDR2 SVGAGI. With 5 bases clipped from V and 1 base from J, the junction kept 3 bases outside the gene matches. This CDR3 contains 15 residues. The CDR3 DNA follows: TGTGCCAGCAGTAGGGGACAGGGGGTTAACTATGGCTACACCTTC. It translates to CASSRGQGVNYGYTF.

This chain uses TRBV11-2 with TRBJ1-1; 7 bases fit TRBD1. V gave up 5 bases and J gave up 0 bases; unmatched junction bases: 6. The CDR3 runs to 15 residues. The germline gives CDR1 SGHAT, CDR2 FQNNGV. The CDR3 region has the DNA TGTGCCAGCAGCCTGTACAGGGGAGTGAACACTGAAGCTTTCTTT. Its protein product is CASSLYRGVNTEAFF.

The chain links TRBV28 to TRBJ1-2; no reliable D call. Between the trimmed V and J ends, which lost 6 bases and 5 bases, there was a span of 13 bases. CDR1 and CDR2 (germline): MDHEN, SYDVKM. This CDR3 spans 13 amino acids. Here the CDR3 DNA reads TGTGCCAGCAGAAGATTTGGCCCGTATGGCTACACCTTC. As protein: CASRRFGPYGYTF.

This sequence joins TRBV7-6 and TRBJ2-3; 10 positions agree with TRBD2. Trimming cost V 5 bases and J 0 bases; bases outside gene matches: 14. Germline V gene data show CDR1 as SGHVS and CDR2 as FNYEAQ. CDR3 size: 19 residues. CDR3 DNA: TGTGCCAGCAGCCCCCAGCGGGGGGGTGCTAAAGGTAGCACAGATACGCAGTATTTT. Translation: CASSPQRGGAKGSTDTQYF.

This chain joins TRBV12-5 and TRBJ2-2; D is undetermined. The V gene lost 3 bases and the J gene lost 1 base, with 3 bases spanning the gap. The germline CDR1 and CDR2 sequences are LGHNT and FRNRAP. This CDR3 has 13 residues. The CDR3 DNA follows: TGTGCTAGTGGTTTCTTGAACACCGGGGAGCTGTTTTTT. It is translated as CASGFLNTGELFF.

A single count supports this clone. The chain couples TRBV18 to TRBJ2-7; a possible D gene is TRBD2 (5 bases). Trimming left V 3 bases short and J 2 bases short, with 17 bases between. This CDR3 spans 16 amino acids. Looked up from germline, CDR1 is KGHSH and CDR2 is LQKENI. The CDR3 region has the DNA TGTGCCAGCTCACCGCGAGGGTGGGGAGAGACCTACGAGCAGTACTTC. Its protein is CASSPRGWGETYEQYF. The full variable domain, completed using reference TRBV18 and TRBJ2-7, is NAGVMQNPRHLVRRRGQEARLRCSPMKGHSHVYWYRQLPEEGLKFMVYLQKENIIDESGMPKERFSAEFPKEGPSILRIQQVVRGDSAAYFCASSPRGWGETYEQYFGPGTRLTVT.

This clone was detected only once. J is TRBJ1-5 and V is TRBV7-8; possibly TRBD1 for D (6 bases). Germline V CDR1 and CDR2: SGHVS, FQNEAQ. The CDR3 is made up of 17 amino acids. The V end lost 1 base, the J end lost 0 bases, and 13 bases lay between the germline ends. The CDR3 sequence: CASSLGDGGPSNQPQHF. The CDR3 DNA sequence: TGTGCCAGCAGCTTAGGTGATGGGGGCCCTAGCAATCAGCCCCAGCATTTT. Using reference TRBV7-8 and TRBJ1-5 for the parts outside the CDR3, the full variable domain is GAGVSQSPRYKVAKRGQDVALRCDPISGHVSLFWYQQALGQGPEFLTYFQNEAQLDKSGLPSDRFFAERPEGSVSTLKIQRTQQEDSAVYLCASSLGDGGPSNQPQHFGDGTRLSIL.

The CDR3 coding sequence is TGTGCCAGCAGTTTATACAGGGGTGTGGGCTACACCTTC. Translation: CASSLYRGVGYTF. The chain carries TRBV12-3 or TRBV12-4 and TRBJ1-2; 7 nucleotides agree with TRBD1. The CDR3 runs 13 residues. V shed 2 bases, J shed 8 bases, and the junction held 5 bases outside the gene matches.

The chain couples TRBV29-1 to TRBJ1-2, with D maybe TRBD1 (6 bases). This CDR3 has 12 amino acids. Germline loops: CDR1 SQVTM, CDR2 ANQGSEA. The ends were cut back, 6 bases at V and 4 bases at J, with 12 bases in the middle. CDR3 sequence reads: CSVRGESYGYTF. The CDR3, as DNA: TGCAGCGTCAGGGGAGAAAGCTATGGCTACACCTTC.

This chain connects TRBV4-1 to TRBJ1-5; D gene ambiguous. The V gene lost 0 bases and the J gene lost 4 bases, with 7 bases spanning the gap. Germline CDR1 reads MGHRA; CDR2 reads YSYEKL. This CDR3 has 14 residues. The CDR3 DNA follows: TGCGCCAGCAGCCAAGATGAGTTTAATCAGCCCCAGCATTTT. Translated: CASSQDEFNQPQHF.

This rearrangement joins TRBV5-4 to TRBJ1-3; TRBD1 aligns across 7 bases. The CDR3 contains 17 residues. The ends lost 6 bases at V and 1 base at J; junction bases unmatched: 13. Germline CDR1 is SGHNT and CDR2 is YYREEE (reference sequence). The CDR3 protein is CASTKGTGTESGNTIYF. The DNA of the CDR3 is TGTGCCAGCACCAAGGGGACCGGGACAGAGTCTGGAAACACCATATATTTT.

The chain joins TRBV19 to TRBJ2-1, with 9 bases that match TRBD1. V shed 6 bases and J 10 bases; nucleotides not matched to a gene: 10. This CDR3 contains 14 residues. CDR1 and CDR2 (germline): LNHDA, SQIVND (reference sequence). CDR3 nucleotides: TGTGCCAGTAGCCGGGACAGGGTGTCGCGGGAGCAGTTCTTC. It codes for CASSRDRVSREQFF.

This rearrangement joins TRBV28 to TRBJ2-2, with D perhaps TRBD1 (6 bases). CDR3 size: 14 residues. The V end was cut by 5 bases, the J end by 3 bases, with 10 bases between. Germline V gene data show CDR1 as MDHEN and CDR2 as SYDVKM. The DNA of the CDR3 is TGTGCCAGCAGTGACGGACAGCACACCGGGGAGCTGTTTTTT. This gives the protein CASSDGQHTGELFF.

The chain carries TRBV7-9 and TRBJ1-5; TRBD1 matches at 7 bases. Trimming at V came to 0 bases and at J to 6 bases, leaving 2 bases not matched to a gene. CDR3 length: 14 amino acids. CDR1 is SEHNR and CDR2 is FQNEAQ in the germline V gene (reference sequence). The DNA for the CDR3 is TGTGCCAGCAGCTTAGCAGGGGGCGGTCAGCCCCAGCATTTT. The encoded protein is CASSLAGGGQPQHF.

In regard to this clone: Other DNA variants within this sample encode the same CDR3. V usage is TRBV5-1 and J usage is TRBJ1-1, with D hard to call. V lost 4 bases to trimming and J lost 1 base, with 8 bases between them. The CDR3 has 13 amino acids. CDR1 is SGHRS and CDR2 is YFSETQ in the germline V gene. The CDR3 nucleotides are TGCGCCAGCAGCCCCACCGGGAACACTGAAGCTTTCTTT. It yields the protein CASSPTGNTEAFF.

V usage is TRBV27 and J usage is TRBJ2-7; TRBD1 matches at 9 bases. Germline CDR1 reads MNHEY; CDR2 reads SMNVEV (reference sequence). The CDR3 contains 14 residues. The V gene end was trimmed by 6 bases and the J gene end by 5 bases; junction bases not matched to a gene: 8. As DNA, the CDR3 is TGTGCCAGCAGCAACACAGGGGGCGGGGACGAGCAGTACTTC. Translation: CASSNTGGGDEQYF.